The sample holds one count of the clone carrying this TCR beta chain. The CDR3 is 16 amino acids. Germline lookup yields CDR1 SNHLY and CDR2 FYNNEI. V lost 2 bases, J lost 5 bases, and 8 bases stayed unmatched. This entry comes from a study of CD8 T cells in Susac syndrome. After extraction with the RNeasy kit, roughly 0.45 to 1 ug of the RNA was reverse transcribed using random hexamers. Multiplex PCR with immunoSEQ amplified the TCR beta CDR3 across 54 Vbeta and 13 Jbeta. TCRdb reanalysed the immunoSEQ multiplex PCR reads using MiXCR and keeps one entry per CDR3 protein. The data hold fewer than 150,000 distinct CDR3 sequences, with about 95% observed a single time. The individuals used as controls were healthy donors who had been matched for both age and sex.

Sequenced material: CD4+ T cells from PBMCs. The source of this sequence is a human donor in good health. This chain joins TRBV2 and TRBJ2-7; 11 nucleotides align to TRBD2. The CDR3 DNA follows: TGTGCCAGCAGTGAACTACCGGGACTAGCGGTCCACGAGCAGTACTTC. Translation gives CASSELPGLAVHEQYF. Drawing the rest from reference TRBV2 and TRBJ2-7, the complete variable domain is EPEVTQTPSHQVTQMGQEVILRCVPISNHLYFYWYRQILGQKVEFLVSFYNNEISEKSEIFDDQFSVERPDGSNFTLKIRSTKLEDSAMYFCASSELPGLAVHEQYFGPGTRLTVT.